This T cell receptor beta chain was sequenced during a study of blood T cell repertoires in COVID-19. Overall study: The United States, Italy and Spain were the sources of the acute and convalescent COVID-19 samples. Nucleic acid was either cDNA or gDNA, and it came from T cells, B-cell-depleted T cells, or PBMCs.

During active infection, Seattle patients enrolled and were then monitored through disease. V lost 5 bases to trimming and J lost 0 bases, with 11 bases between them. Germline CDR1 reads SGHDN; CDR2 reads FVKESK. The CDR3 has 16 amino acids. In the authors' methods: Counts of nucleated cells, estimated from reference gene primer amplification, were obtained. Using immunoSEQ multiplex PCR, the repertoire was profiled, and TCRdb retains in-frame clones only, with some absent. D and trimming come from the DNA, and the V and J calls and clone size come from that table. In the table there are under 250,000 clones, about 93% of which are singletons.

Sequencing used peripheral blood. The J gene is TRBJ2-6, the V gene TRBV14; no clear D. The receptor was derived from a man under 40 with COVID-19, enrolled during active disease. CDR3 loop: CASSSRGLSGANVLTF. DNA of the CDR3: TGTGCCAGCAGCTCAAGAGGCCTCTCTGGGGCCAACGTCCTGACTTTC.